Below, 24 T cell receptor beta chains from the same sample are listed, as sequenced in a study of shared T cell receptors in the human thymus. Here immunoSEQ multiplex PCR was the method, and the copy in TCRdb shows in-frame clones only, minus some. Seen here are under 850,000 clones, 88% observed once, and the top ten hold over 0.008%. These records were also assigned to another study, of human thymus T cells.

What was sequenced was thymocytes. These receptors came from a boy in the first two years of life with a congenital heart defect.

This clone appeared once. The chain is built from TRBV6-1 and TRBJ2-1, with 9 bases matching TRBD2. The CDR3 length is 14 residues. CDR1 and CDR2 from the germline V gene are MNHNS and SASEGT. With 5 bases clipped from V and 8 bases from J, the junction kept 7 bases outside the gene matches. The CDR3 sequence is CASSPSGIAYEQFF. In nucleotides, the CDR3 is TGTGCCAGCAGTCCTAGCGGGATCGCTTATGAGCAGTTCTTC.

This chain joins TRBV30 and TRBJ1-2; 9 positions agree with TRBD1. This CDR3 spans 12 amino acids. The V gene's germline CDR1 is GTSNPN and CDR2 SVGIG (reference sequence). J was trimmed by 8 bases and V by 2 bases; bases with no gene match: 3. Here the CDR3 reads CAWSITGGGYTF. The DNA for the CDR3 is TGTGCCTGGAGTATTACAGGGGGCGGCTACACCTTC.

CDR3 sequence reads: CSVIGTSYIGDEQFF. CDR3 coding DNA: TGCAGCGTTATTGGGACTAGTTATATTGGGGATGAGCAGTTCTTC. The chain carries TRBV29-1 and TRBJ2-1; TRBD2 agrees at 8 bases. In germline, CDR1 is SQVTM, CDR2 ANQGSEA. The ends lost 5 bases at V and 8 bases at J; junction bases unmatched: 14. This CDR3 region has 15 residues.

This clone appeared a single time. The chain carries TRBV7-2 and TRBJ1-4; the match to TRBD1 covers 9 bases. The CDR3 extends over 15 amino acids. Germline assignment: CDR1 SGHTA and CDR2 FQGNSA. The junction had 4 bases not matched to a gene; V was cut back by 1 base and J by 7 bases. CDR3 sequence reads: CASSLGGDRVEKLFF. In DNA form, the CDR3 reads TGTGCCAGCAGCTTAGGGGGGGACAGGGTTGAAAAACTGTTTTTT.

The chain employs TRBV27 and TRBJ1-1; maybe TRBD1 (5 bases). The CDR3 is 13 amino acids. CDR1 is MNHEY, CDR2 SMNVEV, per germline (reference sequence). Between the trimmed V and J ends, which lost 0 bases and 4 bases, there was a span of 6 bases. The CDR3 loop reads CASSLSGVTEAFF. CDR3 in DNA: TGTGCCAGCAGTTTATCAGGGGTCACTGAAGCTTTCTTT.

The chain employs TRBV21-1 and TRBJ2-7; the table assigns TRBD1, which was not confirmed against the DNA. TRBV21-1 is described as a pseudogene. The CDR3 spans 16 residues. CDR3 coding DNA: TGTGCCAGCAGCAAAAACGTCAGGGTTTTAACCTACGAGCAGTACTTC. It encodes CASSKNVRVLTYEQYF.

CDR3 sequence reads: CASRQDRFDGNTIYF. The CDR3, as DNA: TGTGCCAGCAGACAAGACAGATTCGACGGAAACACCATATATTTT. The chain carries TRBV28 and TRBJ1-3; perhaps TRBD1 as D (5 bases). The CDR3 consists of 15 residues. V lost 6 bases to trimming and J lost 4 bases, with 16 bases between them. Germline loops: CDR1 MDHEN, CDR2 SYDVKM. Based on the CDR3 plus reference TRBV28 and TRBJ1-3, the full variable domain is DVKVTQSSRYLVKRTGEKVFLECVQDMDHENMFWYRQDPGLGLRLIYFSYDVKMKEKGDIPEGYSVSREKKERFSLILESASTNQTSMYLCASRQDRFDGNTIYFGEGSWLTVV.

On this clone: The junction shows a germline mismatch at one end, possibly a read error. This chain connects TRBV20-1 to TRBJ2-5; D may be TRBD2 (7 bases). CDR1 is DFQATT and CDR2 is SNEGSKA in the germline V gene (reference sequence). The CDR3 loop spans 11 amino acids. The CDR3 loop reads CSAGGARGANF. CDR3 sequence (DNA): TGCAGTGCAGGGGGGGCCAGGGGTGCCAACTTC.

The rearrangement links TRBV7-2 to TRBJ2-5, with 10 positions matching TRBD2. The V gene's germline CDR1 is SGHTA and CDR2 FQGNSA. V dropped 2 bases and J dropped 2; count of bases not matched to a gene: 5. CDR3 size: 16 residues. CDR3 bases: TGTGCCAGCAGCTTACCCCGGACTAGCGGACAAGAGACCCAGTACTTC. This gives the protein CASSLPRTSGQETQYF.

This chain links TRBV6-5 with TRBJ2-7, with D perhaps matching TRBD2 (6 bases). Per the germline V gene, CDR1 is MNHEY and CDR2 is SVGAGI. V was clipped by 5 bases and J by 0 bases, with 8 bases between them. The CDR3 contains 13 residues. Written as DNA, the CDR3 is TGTGCCAGCAGTAGCGGGTTCTCCTACGAGCAGTACTTC. Its protein is CASSSGFSYEQYF.

The rearrangement links TRBV7-9 to TRBJ2-7; 8 bases match TRBD1. Germline CDR1 reads SEHNR; CDR2 reads FQNEAQ (reference sequence). The V and J ends lost 5 bases and 2 bases, in that order; junction bases with no gene match: 8. The CDR3 consists of 15 residues. The CDR3: CASSKHGQGTYEQYF. The DNA of the CDR3 is TGTGCCAGCAGCAAACATGGACAGGGCACCTACGAGCAGTACTTC.

The rearrangement links TRBV6-1 to TRBJ1-5; D uncertain. The CDR3 extends over 16 amino acids. V was shortened by 4 bases and J by 0 bases, with 13 bases between the two germline ends. The germline V gene has CDR1 MNHNS and CDR2 SASEGT. CDR3: CASSAAQMNSNQPQHF. The CDR3 nucleotides read TGTGCCAGCAGTGCCGCACAGATGAATAGCAATCAGCCCCAGCATTTT.

This clone occurred once. The chain has TRBV5-6 and TRBJ2-4; TRBD2 agrees at 7 bases. V shed 4 bases and J 1 base; nucleotides not matched to a gene: 11. The CDR3 sequence is 17 residues long. Germline CDR1 and CDR2: SGHDT and YYEEEE. The CDR3 loop reads CASSPIMGGPAKNIQYF. In nucleotides, the CDR3 is TGTGCCAGCAGCCCTATTATGGGAGGGCCGGCCAAAAACATTCAGTACTTC.

The chain joins TRBV5-1 to TRBJ2-5; D is perhaps TRBD2 (5 bases). Germline V CDR1 and CDR2: SGHRS, YFSETQ. This CDR3 spans 15 amino acids. Trimming stripped 0 bases from V and 9 bases from J, with 18 bases between. The CDR3, as DNA: TGCGCCAGCAGCTTGGCCGGGGTTGGGTTTGTCGCCCAGTACTTC. Its protein is CASSLAGVGFVAQYF. The complete variable domain, with remaining parts taken from reference TRBV5-1 and TRBJ2-5, reads KAGVTQTPRYLIKTRGQQVTLSCSPISGHRSVSWYQQTPGQGLQFLFEYFSETQRNKGNFPGRFSGRQFSNSRSEMNVSTLELGDSALYLCASSLAGVGFVAQYFGPGTRLLVL.

The chain links TRBV4-2 to TRBJ2-1; TRBD2 is a possible D gene (6 bases). Germline lookup yields CDR1 LGHNA and CDR2 YNFKEQ. V lost 3 bases to trimming and J lost 8 bases, with 11 bases between them. The length of the CDR3 is 13 residues. CDR3 DNA: TGTGCCAGCAGCCATGCGACTAGTCATGAGCAGTTCTTC. It is translated as CASSHATSHEQFF.

The chain combines TRBV6-5 with TRBJ2-5; a weak D match, TRBD1 (5 bases). Germline V gene lookup returns CDR1 MNHEY and CDR2 SVGAGI. Trimming removed 2 bases at V and 2 bases at J, with 12 bases between. The CDR3 has 15 residues. The CDR3 loop reads CASSYHGRAQETQYF. The CDR3 DNA reads as TGTGCCAGCAGTTACCATGGCAGGGCACAAGAGACCCAGTACTTC.

The sample holds one count of this clone. The chain is built from TRBV7-2 and TRBJ2-4; TRBD1 matches 9 bases. V was pared by 2 bases and J by 3 bases, with 8 bases of the junction left unmatched. The germline CDR1 and CDR2 sequences are SGHTA and FQGNSA. The CDR3 loop spans 17 amino acids. CDR3: CASSLPNRGRHKNIQYF. Written as DNA, the CDR3 is TGTGCCAGCAGCTTACCGAACAGGGGGCGTCACAAAAACATTCAGTACTTC.

The chain recombines TRBV2 with TRBJ2-7, with TRBD1 identical over 10 bases. Trimming removed 8 bases from V and 2 bases from J; junction bases left unmatched: 9. Per germline, CDR1 SNHLY and CDR2 FYNNEI. This CDR3 spans 15 amino acids. CDR3 residues: CASPSGTGETYEQYF. In nucleotides, the CDR3 is TGTGCCAGCCCCTCCGGGACAGGGGAAACCTACGAGCAGTACTTC.

This clone came up once. The chain uses TRBV27 and TRBJ1-4; 9 bases map to TRBD1. CDR1 is MNHEY and CDR2 is SMNVEV in the germline V gene (reference sequence). This CDR3 comprises 17 residues. The ends lost 6 bases at V and 8 bases at J; junction bases unmatched: 16. Here the CDR3 reads CASRASPDRGSGEKLFF. The CDR3 bases are TGTGCCAGCAGGGCCTCCCCGGACAGGGGCTCTGGGGAAAAACTGTTTTTT.

This chain uses TRBV2 with TRBJ1-3; a weak D match, TRBD1 (5 bases). Trimming shortened V by 6 bases and J by 3 bases, and 12 bases separated the two germline ends. The CDR3 is 14 residues long. CDR1 and CDR2 (germline): SNHLY, FYNNEI. The CDR3 sequence: CASRGRVFGNTIYF. DNA for the CDR3: TGTGCCAGCAGGGGCAGGGTTTTTGGAAACACCATATATTTT. Filled out from reference TRBV2 and TRBJ1-3, the complete variable domain reads EPEVTQTPSHQVTQMGQEVILRCVPISNHLYFYWYRQILGQKVEFLVSFYNNEISEKSEIFDDQFSVERPDGSNFTLKIRSTKLEDSAMYFCASRGRVFGNTIYFGEGSWLTVV.

This clone was picked up one time. The rearrangement joins TRBV6-5 to TRBJ2-5; 10 bases match TRBD1. Trimming at V came to 6 bases and at J to 4 bases, leaving 8 bases not matched to a gene. The length of the CDR3 is 15 residues. Germline values: CDR1 MNHEY, CDR2 SVGAGI. CDR3 sequence reads: CASSLFDRGRETQYF. The CDR3 bases are TGTGCCAGCAGCCTCTTCGACAGGGGGCGAGAGACCCAGTACTTC.

The chain joins TRBV11-2 to TRBJ2-2; no reliable D call. The CDR3 is 13 amino acids. The V end was cut by 5 bases, the J end by 6 bases, with 10 bases between. Germline CDR1 is SGHAT and CDR2 is FQNNGV. The DNA of the CDR3 is TGTGCCAGCAGCATCCTAGATGCCGGGGAGCTGTTTTTT. Its translation: CASSILDAGELFF.

The V gene is TRBV7-8, the J gene TRBJ2-3, with 12 bases aligning to TRBD2. The CDR3 spans 18 residues. The V and J ends lost 0 bases and 2 bases, in that order; junction bases with no gene match: 6. Germline V gene lookup returns CDR1 SGHVS and CDR2 FQNEAQ. CDR3 nucleotide sequence: TGTGCCAGCAGCTTAGCAGGGCGACTAGCGGGGGCCACAGATACGCAGTATTTT. Amino acids: CASSLAGRLAGATDTQYF.

The rearrangement joins TRBV25-1 to TRBJ2-2; D might be TRBD2 (5 bases). With 3 bases removed from V and 1 base from J, the gap between germline ends came to 12 bases. CDR3 size: 16 residues. Germline V gene sequence: CDR1 MGHDK, CDR2 SYGVNS. The CDR3 coding sequence is TGTGCCAGCAGTGACCCCCTAGAGGGGAACACCGGGGAGCTGTTTTTT. The encoded protein is CASSDPLEGNTGELFF.